The rows below give T cell receptor beta chains drawn from one sample of a study of CXCR3-negative and CXCR3-positive naive CD8 T cells. TCRdb reprocessed the 5' RACE reads and stores each CDR3 protein as one record, lacking DNA. This sample's table has thousands of distinct CDR3 sequences. Sample: naive CXCR3+ CD8+ T cells from blood. Receptor source: a human donor in good health. Some clones in this sample may be carry-over from other donors' samples. CDR3s include the opening cysteine and the closing phenylalanine or tryptophan. The order of the fields is clone size, J gene, V gene, CDR3 protein. A row's size may be missing; if present it is once, few, many or a size class.

NA	TRBJ2-1	TRBV12-3/TRBV12-4	CASSPRGVINNEQFF
medium-sized	TRBJ2-7	TRBV29-1	CSVARGVTYEQYF
NA	TRBJ2-2	TRBV7-7	CASSLARRERELFF
medium-sized	TRBJ1-1	TRBV28	CASSLATANTEAFF
medium-sized	TRBJ1-1	TRBV18	CASSPRPATGKRDTEAFF
medium-sized	TRBJ1-2	TRBV6-2/TRBV6-3	CASSRPDTTYGYTF
medium-sized	TRBJ2-7	TRBV6-5	CASSYVQREGYEQYF
NA	TRBJ2-3	TRBV14	CASSSRLPSGRVADTQYF
NA	TRBJ2-7	TRBV7-6	CASSPIRGNSYEQYF
medium-sized	TRBJ2-1	TRBV7-8	CASSWREGSYNEQFF
medium-sized	TRBJ2-3	TRBV7-2	CASSLTSETDTQYF
NA	TRBJ2-7	TRBV19	CASTPSRQRSYEQYF
NA	TRBJ1-2	TRBV7-9	CATARGPSEDYGYTF
medium-sized	TRBJ2-7	TRBV29-1	CSVLFGTGSYEQYF
medium-sized	TRBJ2-7	TRBV29-1	CSVGDNVFYEQYF
medium-sized	TRBJ2-5	TRBV2	CASSGGAGETQYF
medium-sized	TRBJ2-3	TRBV15	CATSRDVARGTDTQYF
NA	TRBJ1-1	TRBV19	CASTIPGGAPQEAFF
NA	TRBJ1-2	TRBV13	CASSPGQGAHGYTF
medium-sized	TRBJ2-4	TRBV10-3	CAISDSGQELAKNIQYF
medium-sized	TRBJ1-1	TRBV13	CASSPGTPEAFF
NA	TRBJ1-5	TRBV15	CATSRDPNQPQHF
NA	TRBJ1-1	TRBV4-2	CASSQEVGFVAFF
medium-sized	TRBJ2-5	TRBV7-7	CASSLAVRELSQETQYF
medium-sized	TRBJ2-7	TRBV5-1	CASSLGYEQYF
NA	TRBJ2-5	TRBV6-6	CASRGELQETQYF
medium-sized	TRBJ2-1	TRBV20-1	CSEKQINYNEQFF
medium-sized	TRBJ2-6	TRBV29-1	CSCREGSSNVLTF
NA	TRBJ1-1	TRBV3-1	CASSHDRELTEAFF
NA	TRBJ1-4	TRBV21-1	CASTKNLTGSVKNCFF
medium-sized	TRBJ2-5	TRBV7-9	CASSPAYQETQYF
medium-sized	TRBJ2-7	TRBV30	CAWSPGYEQYF
medium-sized	TRBJ2-1	TRBV7-8	CASSLGRLLGNDEQFF
NA	TRBJ2-1	TRBV4-3	CASSPEAGSYNEQFF
medium-sized	TRBJ1-1	TRBV4-1	CASSQSMSEAFF
NA	TRBJ2-3	TRBV29-1	CSVGREYTQYF
medium-sized	TRBJ2-7	TRBV29-1	CSVQGGTGANYEQYF
NA	TRBJ1-2	TRBV12-3/TRBV12-4	CASSLGQYGYTF
NA	TRBJ2-7	TRBV29-1	CSVERDSSYEQYF
medium-sized	TRBJ2-5	TRBV6-6	CASSQGLAGGKETQYF
medium-sized	TRBJ2-3	TRBV7-8	CASSSTQRVADTQYF
medium-sized	TRBJ2-7	TRBV9	CASSVGASGTYEQYF
NA	TRBJ2-1	TRBV7-3	CASSLNPRFNEQFF
NA	TRBJ2-7	TRBV29-1	CSVEDSEGYEQYF
medium-sized	TRBJ2-2	TRBV7-9	CASSLGVGELFF
NA	TRBJ1-1	TRBV6-2/TRBV6-3	CASSAYGGTEAFF
NA	TRBJ1-1	TRBV4-1	CASSQDRGTTRGAFF
NA	TRBJ2-5	TRBV28	CASTPQRELETQYF
NA	TRBJ2-1	TRBV5-1	CASSLGASGLYNEQFF
medium-sized	TRBJ2-7	TRBV28	CASSPDRGGYEQYF
medium-sized	TRBJ2-5	TRBV28	CASSLLAGGVETQYF
medium-sized	TRBJ1-1	TRBV24-1	CATSDSAGTGGLVTEAFF
NA	TRBJ1-1	TRBV4-1	CASSQDVGQGSPEAFF
NA	TRBJ2-1	TRBV7-6	CASSSGLSGSHEQFF
medium-sized	TRBJ2-4	TRBV19	CASRGLAGGEDIQYF
NA	TRBJ2-1	TRBV29-1	CSVLLAPPEKYF
medium-sized	TRBJ2-5	TRBV19	CASRAVTGGRGKETQYF
medium-sized	TRBJ2-1	TRBV6-1	CASSPGLAGGPSYNEQFF
medium-sized	TRBJ1-2	TRBV10-3	CAISETGGSYGYTF
NA	TRBJ1-5	TRBV27	CASSLTGYLTSNQPQHF